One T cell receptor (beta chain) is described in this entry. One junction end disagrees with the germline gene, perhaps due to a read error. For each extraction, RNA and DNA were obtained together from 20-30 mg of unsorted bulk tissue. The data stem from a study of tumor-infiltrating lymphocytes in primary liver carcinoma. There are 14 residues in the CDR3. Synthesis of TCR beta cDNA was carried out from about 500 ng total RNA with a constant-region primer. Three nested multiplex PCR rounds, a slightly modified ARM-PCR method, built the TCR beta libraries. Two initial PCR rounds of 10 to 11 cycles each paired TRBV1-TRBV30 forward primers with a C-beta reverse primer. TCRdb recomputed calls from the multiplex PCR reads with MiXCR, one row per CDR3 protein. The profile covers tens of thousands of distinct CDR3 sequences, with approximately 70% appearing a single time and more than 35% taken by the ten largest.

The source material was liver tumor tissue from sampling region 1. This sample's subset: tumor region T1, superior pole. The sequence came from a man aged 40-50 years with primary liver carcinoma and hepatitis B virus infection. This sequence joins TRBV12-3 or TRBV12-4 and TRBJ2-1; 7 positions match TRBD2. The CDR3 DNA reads TGCGCCCGCAGTTTTCGGGGAGGGCCCGATGAGCAGTTCTTC. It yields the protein CARSFRGGPDEQFF.